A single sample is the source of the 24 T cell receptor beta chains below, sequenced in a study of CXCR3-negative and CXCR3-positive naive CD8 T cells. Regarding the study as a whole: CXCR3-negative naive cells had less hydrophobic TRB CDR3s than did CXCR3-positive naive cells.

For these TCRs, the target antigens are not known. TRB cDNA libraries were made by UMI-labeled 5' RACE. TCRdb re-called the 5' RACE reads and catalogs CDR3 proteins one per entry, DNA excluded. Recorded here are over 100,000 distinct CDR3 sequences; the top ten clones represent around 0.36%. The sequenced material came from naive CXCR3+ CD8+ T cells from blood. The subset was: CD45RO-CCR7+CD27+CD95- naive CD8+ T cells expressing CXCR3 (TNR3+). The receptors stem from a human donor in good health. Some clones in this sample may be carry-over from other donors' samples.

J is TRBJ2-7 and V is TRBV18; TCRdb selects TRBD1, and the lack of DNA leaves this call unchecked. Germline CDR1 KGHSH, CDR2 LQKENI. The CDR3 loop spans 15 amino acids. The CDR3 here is CASSRVERGSYEQYF.

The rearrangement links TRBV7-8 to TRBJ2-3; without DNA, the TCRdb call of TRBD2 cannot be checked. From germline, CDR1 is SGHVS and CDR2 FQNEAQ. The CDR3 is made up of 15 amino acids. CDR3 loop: CASSRILAGTDTQYF.

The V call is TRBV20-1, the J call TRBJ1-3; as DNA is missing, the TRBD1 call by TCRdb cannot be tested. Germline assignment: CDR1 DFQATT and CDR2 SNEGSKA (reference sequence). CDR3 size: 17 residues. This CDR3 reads CSALPGQLTLSGNTIYF.

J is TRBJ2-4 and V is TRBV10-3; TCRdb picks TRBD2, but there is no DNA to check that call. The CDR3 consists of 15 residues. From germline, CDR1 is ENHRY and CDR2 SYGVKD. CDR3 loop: CAISELAGGFYIQYF.

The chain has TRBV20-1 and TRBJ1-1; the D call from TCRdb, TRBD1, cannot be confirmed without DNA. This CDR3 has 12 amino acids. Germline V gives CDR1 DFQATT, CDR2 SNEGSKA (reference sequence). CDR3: CSARDKGGEAFF.

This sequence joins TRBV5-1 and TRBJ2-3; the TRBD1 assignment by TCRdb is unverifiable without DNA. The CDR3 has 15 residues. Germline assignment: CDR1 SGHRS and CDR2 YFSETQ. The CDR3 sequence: CASTSKDRGRETQYF.

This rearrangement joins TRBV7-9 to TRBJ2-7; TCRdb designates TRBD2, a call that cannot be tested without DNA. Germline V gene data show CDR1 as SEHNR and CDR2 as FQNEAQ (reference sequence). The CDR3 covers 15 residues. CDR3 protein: CASSLAAADIYEQYF.

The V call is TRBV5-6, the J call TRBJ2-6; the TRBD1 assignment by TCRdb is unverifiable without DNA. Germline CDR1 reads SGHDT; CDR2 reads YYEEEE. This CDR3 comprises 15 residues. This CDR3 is CASSYMGYGANVLTF.

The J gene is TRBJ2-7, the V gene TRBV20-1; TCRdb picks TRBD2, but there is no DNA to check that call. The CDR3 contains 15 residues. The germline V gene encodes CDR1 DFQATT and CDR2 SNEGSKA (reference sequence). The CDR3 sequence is CSATTSGFNWGEQYF.

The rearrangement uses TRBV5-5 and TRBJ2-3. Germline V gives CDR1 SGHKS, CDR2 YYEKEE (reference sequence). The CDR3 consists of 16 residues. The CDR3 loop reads CASSFPAVYSADTQYF.

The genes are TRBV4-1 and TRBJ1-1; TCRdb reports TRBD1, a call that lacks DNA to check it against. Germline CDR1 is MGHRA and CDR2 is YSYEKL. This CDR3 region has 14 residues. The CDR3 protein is CASSSRQTNTEAFF.

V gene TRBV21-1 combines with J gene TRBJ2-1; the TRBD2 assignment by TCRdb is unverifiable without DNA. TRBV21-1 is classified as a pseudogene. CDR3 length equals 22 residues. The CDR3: CASSKWSGDWGTSGRAYNEQFF.

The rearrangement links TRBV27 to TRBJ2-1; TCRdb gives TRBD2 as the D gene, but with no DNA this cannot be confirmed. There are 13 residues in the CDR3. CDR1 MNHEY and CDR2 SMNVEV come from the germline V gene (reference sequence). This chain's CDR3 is CASSLSGLNEQFF.

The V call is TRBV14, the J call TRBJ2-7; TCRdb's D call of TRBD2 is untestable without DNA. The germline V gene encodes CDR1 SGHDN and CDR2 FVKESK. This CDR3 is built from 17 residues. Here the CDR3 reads CASSQGLAATEPYEQYF.

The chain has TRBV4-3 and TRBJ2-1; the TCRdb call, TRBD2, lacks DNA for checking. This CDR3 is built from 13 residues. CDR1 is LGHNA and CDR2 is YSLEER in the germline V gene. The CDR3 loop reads CASSQALAGEQFF.

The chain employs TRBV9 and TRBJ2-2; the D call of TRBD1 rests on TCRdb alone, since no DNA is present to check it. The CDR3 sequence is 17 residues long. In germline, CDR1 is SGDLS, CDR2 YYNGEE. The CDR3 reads CASSSQGALPGTGELFF.

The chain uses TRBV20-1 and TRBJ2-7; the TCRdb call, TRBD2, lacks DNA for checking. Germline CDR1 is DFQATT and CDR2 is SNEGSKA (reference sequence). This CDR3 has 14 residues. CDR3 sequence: CSALGEAASYEQYF.

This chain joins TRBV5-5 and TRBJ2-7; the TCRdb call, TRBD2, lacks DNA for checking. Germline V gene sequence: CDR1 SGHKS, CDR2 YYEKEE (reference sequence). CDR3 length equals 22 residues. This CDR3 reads CASSLGENVVGGPSGSVYEQYF. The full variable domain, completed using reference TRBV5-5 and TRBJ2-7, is DAGVTQSPTHLIKTRGQQVTLRCSPISGHKSVSWYQQVLGQGPQFIFQYYEKEERGRGNFPDRFSARQFPNYSSELNVNALLLGDSALYLCASSLGENVVGGPSGSVYEQYFGPGTRLTVT.

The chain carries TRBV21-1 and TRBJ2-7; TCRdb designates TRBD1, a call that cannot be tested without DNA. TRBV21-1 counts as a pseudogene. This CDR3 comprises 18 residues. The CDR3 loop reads CASSKEERTGGIYYEQYF.

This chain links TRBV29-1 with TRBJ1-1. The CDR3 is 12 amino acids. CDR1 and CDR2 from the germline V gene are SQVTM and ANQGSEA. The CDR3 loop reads CSVVTENTEAFF.

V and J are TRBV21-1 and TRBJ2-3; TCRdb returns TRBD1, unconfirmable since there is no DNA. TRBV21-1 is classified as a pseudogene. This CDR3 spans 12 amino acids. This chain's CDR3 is CASTGRTDTQYF.

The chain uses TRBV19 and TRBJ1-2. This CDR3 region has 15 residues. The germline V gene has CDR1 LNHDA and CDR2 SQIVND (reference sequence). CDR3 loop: CASSIVLGGKDGYTF.

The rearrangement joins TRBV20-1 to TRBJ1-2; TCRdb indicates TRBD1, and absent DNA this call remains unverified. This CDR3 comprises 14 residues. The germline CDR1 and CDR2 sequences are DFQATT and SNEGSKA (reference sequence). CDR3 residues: CSAWARGLDYGYTF.

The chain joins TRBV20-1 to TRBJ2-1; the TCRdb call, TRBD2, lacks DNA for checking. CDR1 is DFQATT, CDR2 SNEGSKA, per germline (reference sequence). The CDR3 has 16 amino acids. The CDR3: CSATGDSGGLWNEQFF.